A single sample gave rise to the 30 T cell receptor beta chains below, sequenced in a study of blood T cell repertoires in COVID-19. Generated by immunoSEQ multiplex PCR, the TCRdb table keeps only in-frame clones and is missing some. Of about 120,000 clones listed, around nine tenths are singletons. The source material was peripheral blood. These receptors were obtained from an elderly woman with acute or convalescent COVID-19.

The genes are TRBV27 and TRBJ1-1; tentative D call: TRBD1 (6 bases). The CDR3 loop spans 15 amino acids. Germline loops: CDR1 MNHEY, CDR2 SMNVEV (reference sequence). V was clipped by 4 bases and J by 2 bases, with 14 bases between them. The CDR3 DNA reads as TGTGCCAGCAGTTCGTCAAAAGGGGGAAACACTGAAGCTTTCTTT. This translates into CASSSSKGGNTEAFF.

The chain recombines TRBV6-5 with TRBJ1-2; a possible D gene is TRBD1 (5 bases). CDR3 length equals 14 residues. V was cut by 4 bases and J by 3 bases, with 12 bases left in between. Germline assignment: CDR1 MNHEY and CDR2 SVGAGI. The CDR3 sequence: CASSSGGGYYGYTF. The CDR3 DNA reads as TGTGCCAGCAGTTCGGGGGGGGGATACTATGGCTACACCTTC.

The chain carries TRBV7-2 and TRBJ2-5; 7 bases align to TRBD1. Germline V lookup: CDR1 SGHTA, CDR2 FQGNSA. The junction had 5 bases not matched to a gene; V was cut back by 1 base and J by 6 bases. The CDR3 is 14 residues long. The CDR3 reads CASSLGQGQKTQYF. The CDR3 coding sequence is TGTGCCAGCAGCTTAGGACAGGGTCAAAAGACCCAGTACTTC.

V is TRBV3-1 (or the pseudogene TRBV3-2) and J is TRBJ2-7; D uncertain. CDR3 length equals 12 residues. With 4 bases removed from V and 0 bases from J, the gap between germline ends came to 4 bases. Germline V gene data show CDR1 as LGHDT and CDR2 as YNNKEL (reference sequence). The CDR3 nucleotides are TGTGCCAGCAGCCTGTACTCCTACGAGCAGTACTTC. Amino acid sequence: CASSLYSYEQYF.

The rearrangement uses TRBV5-4 and TRBJ1-1; 7 nucleotides match TRBD1. Germline CDR1 is SGHNT and CDR2 is YYREEE (reference sequence). This CDR3 comprises 13 residues. Trimming at V came to 5 bases and at J to 2 bases, leaving 3 bases not matched to a gene. This CDR3 reads CASSWDRNTEAFF. CDR3 nucleotide sequence: TGTGCCAGCAGTTGGGACAGAAACACTGAAGCTTTCTTT.

The chain couples TRBV19 to TRBJ2-7; D gene unclear. This CDR3 region has 13 residues. Per germline, CDR1 LNHDA and CDR2 SQIVND (reference sequence). V was clipped by 3 bases and J by 0 bases, with 6 bases between them. In nucleotides, the CDR3 is TGTGCCAGTAGTATGGTGAGCTCCTACGAGCAGTACTTC. Protein sequence: CASSMVSSYEQYF.

The chain uses TRBV5-8 and TRBJ2-7, with 7 bases fitting TRBD1. Germline CDR1 SGHTS, CDR2 YDEGEE. With 5 bases clipped from V and 0 bases from J, the junction kept 8 bases outside the gene matches. The CDR3 has 15 residues. The CDR3 nucleotides read TGTGCCAGCAGATCCGACAGGGCAAGCTCCTACGAGCAGTACTTC. It is translated as CASRSDRASSYEQYF.

The rearrangement uses TRBV27 and TRBJ1-1; possible D gene TRBD1, 6 bases. CDR3 length equals 15 residues. CDR1 and CDR2 from the germline V gene are MNHEY and SMNVEV (reference sequence). Trimming stripped 2 bases from V and 1 base from J, with 11 bases between. The CDR3 nucleotides are TGTGCCAGCAGTTTAGGGGGCGGATGGAACACTGAAGCTTTCTTT. This codes for CASSLGGGWNTEAFF.

This chain links TRBV7-3 with TRBJ2-5; TRBD2 agrees at 8 bases. This CDR3 has 17 residues. CDR1 SGHTA and CDR2 FQGTGA come from the germline V gene. The ends lost 5 bases at V and 6 bases at J; junction bases unmatched: 17. CDR3 loop: CASSLREGLALGQTQYF. The CDR3 bases are TGTGCCAGCAGCCTACGCGAAGGACTAGCCCTGGGGCAGACCCAGTACTTC.

Written as DNA, the CDR3 is TGTGCCAGCAGCGTAGGGGGGGTCCCTGAAAAACTGTTTTTT. Protein: CASSVGGVPEKLFF. The rearrangement joins TRBV9 to TRBJ1-4; D is possibly TRBD1 (5 bases). The CDR3 spans 14 residues. Per germline, CDR1 SGDLS and CDR2 YYNGEE. The V gene lost 0 bases and the J gene lost 7 bases, with 10 bases spanning the gap. Combining the CDR3 with reference TRBV9 and TRBJ1-4 gives the whole variable domain DSGVTQTPKHLITATGQRVTLRCSPRSGDLSVYWYQQSLDQGLQFLIQYYNGEERAKGNILERFSAQQFPDLHSELNLSSLELGDSALYFCASSVGGVPEKLFFGSGTQLSVL.

This rearrangement joins TRBV5-4 to TRBJ1-4; weak D call: TRBD1 (5 bases). Trimming shortened V by 2 bases and J by 0 bases, and 11 bases separated the two germline ends. The CDR3 sequence is 16 residues long. The germline CDR1 and CDR2 sequences are SGHNT and YYREEE (reference sequence). In DNA, the CDR3 is TGTGCCAGCAGCTTCAGTTCGACAGCAACTAATGAAAAACTGTTTTTT. Translating it yields CASSFSSTATNEKLFF.

The sample holds one count of this clone. Other nucleotide sequences from this sample produce the same CDR3. This sequence joins TRBV28 and TRBJ1-5, with a tentative D call TRBD1 (6 bases). Trimming cost V 5 bases and J 4 bases, with 12 bases left between them. Germline V gene sequence: CDR1 MDHEN, CDR2 SYDVKM. This CDR3 is built from 14 residues. As DNA, the CDR3 is TGTGCCAGCAGTCAAGGGGGATCTAATCAGCCCCAGCATTTT. Protein: CASSQGGSNQPQHF.

The chain is built from TRBV18 and TRBJ2-7; 9 bases fit TRBD1. Germline values: CDR1 KGHSH, CDR2 LQKENI. V dropped 5 bases and J dropped 6; count of bases not matched to a gene: 11. This CDR3 spans 15 amino acids. The CDR3 loop is CASSSRTGELSEQYF. CDR3 in DNA: TGTGCCAGCTCATCACGGACAGGGGAATTGTCCGAGCAGTACTTC.

V usage is TRBV20-1 and J usage is TRBJ1-1; 9 positions match TRBD1. CDR3 length equals 16 residues. The V segment lost 3 bases and the J segment 8 bases; nucleotides outside the gene matches: 16. CDR1 and CDR2 from the germline V gene are DFQATT and SNEGSKA (reference sequence). The CDR3 protein is CSASRTGGARGSEAFF. The CDR3 coding sequence is TGCAGTGCTAGTCGCACAGGGGGCGCGAGAGGTTCCGAAGCTTTCTTT.

This chain joins TRBV7-2 and TRBJ2-3, with D unresolved. V lost 3 bases and J 3 bases, leaving 10 bases between the germline ends. The CDR3 is made up of 14 amino acids. The germline gives CDR1 SGHTA, CDR2 FQGNSA. CDR3 DNA sequence: TGTGCCAGCAGCTTGGGCTATGCTACAGATACGCAGTATTTT. Amino acid sequence: CASSLGYATDTQYF.

The sample holds a few counts of this clone. This chain links TRBV18 with TRBJ2-5; D not resolved. The V and J ends lost 1 base and 2 bases respectively, with 11 bases between them. Germline lookup yields CDR1 KGHSH and CDR2 LQKENI. CDR3 size: 15 residues. The CDR3 protein is CASSPRATVQETQYF. The CDR3 region has the DNA TGTGCCAGCTCACCACGAGCGACGGTTCAAGAGACCCAGTACTTC.

The rearrangement uses TRBV5-6 and TRBJ1-4; D gene unclear. Trimming shortened V by 2 bases and J by 0 bases, and 5 bases separated the two germline ends. There are 14 residues in the CDR3. Germline V gives CDR1 SGHDT, CDR2 YYEEEE. CDR3 region: CASSFIATNEKLFF. The CDR3 DNA reads TGTGCCAGCAGCTTCATTGCAACTAATGAAAAACTGTTTTTT.

The J gene is TRBJ2-1, the V gene TRBV6-6; TRBD2 matches at 7 bases. This CDR3 is built from 15 residues. Germline V gene lookup returns CDR1 MNHNY and CDR2 SVGAGI (reference sequence). J gave up 6 bases and V 6 bases, and 11 bases lay outside the gene matches. DNA of the CDR3: TGTGCCAGCAGCCATGGGGCGGGAGTCACCAATGAGCAGTTCTTC. It encodes CASSHGAGVTNEQFF.

This clone was seen a few times. The chain joins TRBV28 to TRBJ1-4; possible D gene TRBD1, 5 bases. The CDR3 has 15 residues. The V end lost 2 bases, the J end lost 4 bases, and 11 bases lay between the germline ends. The germline V gene encodes CDR1 MDHEN and CDR2 SYDVKM. The CDR3 sequence: CASSLPQGNNEKLFF. The CDR3, as DNA: TGTGCCAGCAGTTTACCCCAGGGTAATAATGAAAAACTGTTTTTT.

This clone was seen just once. The J gene is TRBJ2-7, the V gene TRBV11-3; 8 bases match TRBD2. CDR3 size: 13 residues. V lost 3 bases and J lost 2; bases outside the gene matches: 0. The V gene's germline CDR1 is SGHNT and CDR2 YENEEA. The CDR3 DNA sequence: TGTGCCAGCAGCTTGGGACTAGCCTACGAGCAGTACTTC. This encodes CASSLGLAYEQYF. Variable domain in full (rest from reference TRBV11-3 and TRBJ2-7): EAGVVQSPRYKIIEKKQPVAFWCNPISGHNTLYWYLQNLGQGPELLIRYENEEAVDDSQLPKDRFSAERLKGVDSTLKIQPAELGDSAVYLCASSLGLAYEQYFGPGTRLTVT.

The chain is built from TRBV6-1 and TRBJ1-2; 8 nucleotides align to TRBD1. The germline V gene has CDR1 MNHNS and CDR2 SASEGT. With 5 bases clipped from V and 1 base from J, the junction kept 6 bases outside the gene matches. CDR3 length: 15 amino acids. The CDR3 DNA is TGTGCCAGCAGTTTTACAGGGGGAGGTAACTATGGCTACACCTTC. Translating it yields CASSFTGGGNYGYTF.

The chain joins TRBV7-3 to TRBJ2-3, with 11 bases lining up with TRBD2. The CDR3 sequence is 16 residues long. V lost 4 bases and J lost 4; bases outside the gene matches: 7. Germline assignment: CDR1 SGHTA and CDR2 FQGTGA. The CDR3 region is CASSSTSGSRSDTQYF. CDR3 bases: TGTGCCAGCAGCTCCACTAGCGGGAGTAGGTCAGATACGCAGTATTTT.

The V and J genes are TRBV5-5 and TRBJ1-1, with TRBD1 as a possible D gene (5 bases). The CDR3 sequence is 12 residues long. The germline V gene has CDR1 SGHKS and CDR2 YYEKEE (reference sequence). Trimming removed 4 bases at V and 11 bases at J, with 15 bases between. CDR3 in amino acids: CASSIMGGFAFF. The DNA of the CDR3 is TGTGCCAGCAGCATAATGGGGGGATTCGCTTTCTTT. Complete variable domain (other parts from reference TRBV5-5 and TRBJ1-1): DAGVTQSPTHLIKTRGQQVTLRCSPISGHKSVSWYQQVLGQGPQFIFQYYEKEERGRGNFPDRFSARQFPNYSSELNVNALLLGDSALYLCASSIMGGFAFFGQGTRLTVV.

V is TRBV7-3 and J is TRBJ2-3; weak D call: TRBD1 (5 bases). Germline loops: CDR1 SGHTA, CDR2 FQGTGA. The V gene lost 2 bases and the J gene lost 6 bases, with 12 bases spanning the gap. This CDR3 contains 14 residues. This chain's CDR3 is CASSLSPAGDTQYF. The CDR3 DNA sequence: TGTGCCAGCAGCTTATCCCCTGCAGGGGATACGCAGTATTTT. The full variable domain, rest sourced from reference TRBV7-3 and TRBJ2-3, is GAGVSQTPSNKVTEKGKYVELRCDPISGHTALYWYRQSLGQGPEFLIYFQGTGAADDSGLPNDRFFAVRPEGSVSTLKIQRTERGDSAVYLCASSLSPAGDTQYFGPGTRLTVL.

The rearrangement uses TRBV2 and TRBJ2-3; 11 bases map to TRBD2. J was trimmed by 0 bases and V by 6 bases; bases with no gene match: 14. This CDR3 is 19 amino acids long. Germline CDR1 and CDR2: SNHLY and FYNNEI. The CDR3 coding sequence is TGTGCCAGCAGGTCCCTCCCGGGACTAGCGGAGATAAGCACAGATACGCAGTATTTT. Its protein is CASRSLPGLAEISTDTQYF.

Details on this clone: The sample contains more than one DNA sequence encoding this CDR3. V gene TRBV14 combines with J gene TRBJ2-1, with TRBD2 as a possible D gene (6 bases). The CDR3 spans 16 residues. Trimming pared 1 base from V and 7 bases from J, leaving 17 bases between. Germline V gene lookup returns CDR1 SGHDN and CDR2 FVKESK. The CDR3 here is CASSQAPGLAVNEQFF. Here the CDR3 DNA reads TGTGCCAGCAGCCAAGCGCCGGGACTGGCGGTTAATGAGCAGTTCTTC.

The chain uses TRBV27 and TRBJ1-6, with 10 bases lining up with TRBD1. The CDR3 is 13 residues long. The V and J ends lost 7 bases and 10 bases, in that order; junction bases with no gene match: 4. Germline CDR1 MNHEY, CDR2 SMNVEV (reference sequence). The DNA of the CDR3 is TGTGCCAGCACCGGGACAGGGGTCTCACCCCTCCACTTT. As protein: CASTGTGVSPLHF.

The V gene is TRBV19, the J gene TRBJ1-1, with 8 positions matching TRBD1. The CDR3 spans 14 residues. V shed 7 bases and J 4 bases; nucleotides not matched to a gene: 8. Germline V gives CDR1 LNHDA, CDR2 SQIVND (reference sequence). CDR3 protein: CASTPTGVGTEAFF. For the CDR3, the DNA is TGTGCCAGTACCCCGACAGGGGTAGGCACTGAAGCTTTCTTT.

V gene TRBV19 combines with J gene TRBJ2-7; unclear D gene. Trimming removed 2 bases at V and 2 bases at J, with 10 bases between. This CDR3 has 14 residues. Germline V gene lookup returns CDR1 LNHDA and CDR2 SQIVND (reference sequence). CDR3 nucleotides: TGTGCCAGTAGTATACGGGTAGCTGCCTACGAGCAGTACTTC. This codes for CASSIRVAAYEQYF.

J is TRBJ1-3 and V is TRBV6-5; no definite D call. Trimming cost V 0 bases and J 8 bases, with 17 bases left between them. This CDR3 region has 16 residues. Germline CDR1 and CDR2: MNHEY and SVGAGI. This CDR3 reads CASSYSANIKSDTIYF. The CDR3 DNA reads TGTGCCAGCAGTTACTCGGCCAATATAAAAAGTGACACCATATATTTT.